This T cell receptor (beta chain) was identified in a study of regulatory T cells in long-lasting Graves disease. Study overall: Those Graves' patients who were newly diagnosed had been on antithyroid drugs under 3 months.

Noted time point: newly diagnosed GD, antithyroid drugs for less than 3 months. The authors made the TCR library using RNA they extracted from PBMCs. Germline values: CDR1 DFQATT, CDR2 SNEGSKA (reference sequence). CDR3 size: 13 residues. V lost 0 bases and J lost 6, with 12 bases in between. For TCR beta, libraries came from iRepertoire HTBI primers and Arm-PCR of CDR3 regions. Each CDR3 protein is one row after TCRdb ran MiXCR on the multiplex PCR reads. The table includes approximately 350,000 distinct CDR3 sequences, around 15% detected once. Study conclusions and caveats: Segments TRBV28, TRBJ1-2 and TRBJ2-5 showed preferential usage in persistent disease.

This clonotype appeared many times. The antigen is not known. The same data also went into a second study, on T cells in Graves' hyperthyroidism and ophthalmopathy. That investigation notes: With the HTBI primer set, the TCR CDR3 went through a first round of RT-PCR.

The sequence was obtained from a woman in her late teens or twenties with Graves disease. The genes are TRBV20-1 and TRBJ2-7; D is ambiguous. Sequences were derived from peripheral blood mononuclear cells (PBMCs), sampled at new diagnosis, from a patient treated with antithyroid drugs. The CDR3 protein is CSAREPALPEQYF. For the CDR3, the DNA is TGCAGTGCTAGAGAGCCCGCCCTCCCCGAGCAGTACTTC.